Below, 2 T cell receptor beta chains from the same sample are listed, as sequenced in a study of blood T cell repertoires in COVID-19. This table comes from immunoSEQ multiplex PCR, and its TCRdb copy is limited to in-frame clones, with some not included. The sample records more than 40,000 clones, roughly 83% being singletons. Material for sequencing was peripheral blood. These receptors were taken from a man aged 45-65 years with acute or convalescent COVID-19.

This chain joins TRBV27 and TRBJ1-2; 8 bases are shared with TRBD1. Trimming removed 4 bases from V and 8 bases from J; junction bases left unmatched: 3. The CDR3 loop spans 12 amino acids. CDR1 is MNHEY and CDR2 is SMNVEV in the germline V gene (reference sequence). Here the CDR3 reads CASSWGTGGYTF. CDR3 nucleotides: TGTGCCAGCAGTTGGGGGACAGGAGGCTACACCTTC.

The V and J genes are TRBV28 and TRBJ1-2; D is perhaps TRBD1 (6 bases). The CDR3 runs to 14 residues. From germline, CDR1 is MDHEN and CDR2 SYDVKM. V lost 6 bases, J lost 6 bases, and 17 bases lay in between. The DNA of the CDR3 is TGTGCCAGCAGCCCACCGGGACAAGTCGATGGCTACACCTTC. Translating gives CASSPPGQVDGYTF.